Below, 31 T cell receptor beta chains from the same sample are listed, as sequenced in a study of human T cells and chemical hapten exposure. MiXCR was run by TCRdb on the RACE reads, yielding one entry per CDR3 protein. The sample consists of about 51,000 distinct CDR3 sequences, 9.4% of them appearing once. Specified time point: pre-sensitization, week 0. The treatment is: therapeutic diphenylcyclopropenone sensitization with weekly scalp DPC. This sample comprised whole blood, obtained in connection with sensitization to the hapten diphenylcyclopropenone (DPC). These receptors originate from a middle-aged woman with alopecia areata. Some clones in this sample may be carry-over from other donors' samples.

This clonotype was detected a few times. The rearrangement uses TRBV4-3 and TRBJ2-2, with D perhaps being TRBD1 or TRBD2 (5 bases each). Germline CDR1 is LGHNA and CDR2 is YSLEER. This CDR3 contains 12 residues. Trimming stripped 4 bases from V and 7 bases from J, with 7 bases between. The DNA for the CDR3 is TGCGCCAGCAGCCGGGACGACGGGGAGCTGTTTTTT. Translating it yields CASSRDDGELFF.

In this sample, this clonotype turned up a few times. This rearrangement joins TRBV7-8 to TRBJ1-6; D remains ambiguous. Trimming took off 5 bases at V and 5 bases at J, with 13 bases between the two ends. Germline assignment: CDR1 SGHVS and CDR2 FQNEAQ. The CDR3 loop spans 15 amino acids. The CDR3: CASSPVWGDNSPLHF. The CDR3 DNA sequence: TGTGCCAGCAGCCCGGTCTGGGGAGATAATTCACCCCTCCACTTT. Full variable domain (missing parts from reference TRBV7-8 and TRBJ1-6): GAGVSQSPRYKVAKRGQDVALRCDPISGHVSLFWYQQALGQGPEFLTYFQNEAQLDKSGLPSDRFFAERPEGSVSTLKIQRTQQEDSAVYLCASSPVWGDNSPLHFGNGTRLTVT.

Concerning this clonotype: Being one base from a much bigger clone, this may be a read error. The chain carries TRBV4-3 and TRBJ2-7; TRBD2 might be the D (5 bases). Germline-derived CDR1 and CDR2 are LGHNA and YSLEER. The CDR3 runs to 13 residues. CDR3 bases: TGCGTCAGCAGCCAAGATCGGGAATACGAGCAGTACTTC. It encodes CVSSQDREYEQYF.

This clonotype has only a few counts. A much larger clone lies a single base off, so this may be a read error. CDR3 nucleotides: TGTGCCAGCAGCACCTTCCTGGACGGTGAAGCTTTCTTT. Translating gives CASSTFLDGEAFF. V and J are TRBV7-3 and TRBJ1-1; the D is unclear. Germline-derived CDR1 and CDR2 are SGHTA and FQGTGA. Deletions cut 5 bases from V and 7 bases from J, with 14 bases between. The CDR3 spans 13 residues.

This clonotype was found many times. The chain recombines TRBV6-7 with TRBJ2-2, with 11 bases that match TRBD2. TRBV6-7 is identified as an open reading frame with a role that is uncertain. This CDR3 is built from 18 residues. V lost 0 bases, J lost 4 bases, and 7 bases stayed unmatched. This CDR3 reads CASSYSRPSGGTTGELFF. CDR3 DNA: TGTGCCAGCAGTTACTCGAGGCCTAGCGGGGGGACCACCGGGGAGCTGTTTTTT.

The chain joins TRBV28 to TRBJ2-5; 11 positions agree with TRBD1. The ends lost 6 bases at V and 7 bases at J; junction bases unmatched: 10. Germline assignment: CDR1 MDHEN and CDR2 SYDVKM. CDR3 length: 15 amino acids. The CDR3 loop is CASREGQGGAGTQYF. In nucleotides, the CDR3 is TGTGCCAGCAGAGAGGGACAGGGGGGAGCGGGGACCCAGTACTTC.

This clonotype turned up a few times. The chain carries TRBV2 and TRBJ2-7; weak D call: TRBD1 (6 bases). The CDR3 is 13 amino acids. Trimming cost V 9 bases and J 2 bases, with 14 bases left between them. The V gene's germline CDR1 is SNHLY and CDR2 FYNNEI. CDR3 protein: CASLTGATYEQYF. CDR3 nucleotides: TGTGCCAGTCTGACAGGAGCTACCTACGAGCAGTACTTC.

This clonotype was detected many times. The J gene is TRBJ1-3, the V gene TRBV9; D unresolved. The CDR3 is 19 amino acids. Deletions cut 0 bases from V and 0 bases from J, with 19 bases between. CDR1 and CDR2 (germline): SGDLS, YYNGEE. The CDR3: CASSVEPSVKRNSGNTIYF. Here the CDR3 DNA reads TGTGCCAGCAGCGTAGAGCCATCGGTGAAACGGAACTCTGGAAACACCATATATTTT.

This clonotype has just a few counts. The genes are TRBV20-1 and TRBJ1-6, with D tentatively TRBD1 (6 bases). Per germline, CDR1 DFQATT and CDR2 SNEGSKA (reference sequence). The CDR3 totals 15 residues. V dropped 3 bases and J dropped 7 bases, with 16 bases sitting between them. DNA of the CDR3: TGCAGTGCTAGGAGGGACACAGCCAAGAATTCACCCCTCCACTTT. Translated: CSARRDTAKNSPLHF.

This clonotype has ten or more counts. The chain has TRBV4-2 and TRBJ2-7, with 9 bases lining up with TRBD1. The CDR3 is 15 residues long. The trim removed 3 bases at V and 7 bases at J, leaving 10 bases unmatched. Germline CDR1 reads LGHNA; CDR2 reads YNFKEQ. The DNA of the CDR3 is TGTGCCAGCAGCCATGAGGGACAGGGCTTCGGGGAGCAGTACTTC. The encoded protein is CASSHEGQGFGEQYF.

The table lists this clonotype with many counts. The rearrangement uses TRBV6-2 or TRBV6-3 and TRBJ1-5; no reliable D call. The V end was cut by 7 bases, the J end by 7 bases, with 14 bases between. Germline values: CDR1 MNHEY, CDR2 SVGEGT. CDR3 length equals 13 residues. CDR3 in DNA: TGTGCCAGCACTAATATTATTAGCCAGCCCCAGCATTTT. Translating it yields CASTNIISQPQHF.

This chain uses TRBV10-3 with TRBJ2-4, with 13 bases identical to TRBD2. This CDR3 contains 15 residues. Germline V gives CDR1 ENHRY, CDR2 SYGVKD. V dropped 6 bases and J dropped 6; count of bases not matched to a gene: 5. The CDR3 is CAISPRTSGGNIQYF. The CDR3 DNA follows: TGTGCCATCAGCCCACGGACTAGCGGGGGAAACATTCAGTACTTC.

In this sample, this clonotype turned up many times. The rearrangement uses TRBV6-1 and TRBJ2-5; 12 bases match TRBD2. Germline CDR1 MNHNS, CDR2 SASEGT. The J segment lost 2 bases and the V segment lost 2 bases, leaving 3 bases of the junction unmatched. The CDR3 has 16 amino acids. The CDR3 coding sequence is TGTGCCAGCAGTGAAAATCTAGCGGGGGGGCAAGAGACCCAGTACTTC. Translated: CASSENLAGGQETQYF.

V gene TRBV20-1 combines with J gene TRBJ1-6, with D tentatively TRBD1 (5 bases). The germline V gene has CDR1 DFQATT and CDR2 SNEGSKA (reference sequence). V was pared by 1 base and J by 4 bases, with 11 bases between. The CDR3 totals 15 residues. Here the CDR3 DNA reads TGCAGTGCTAGAGGGTCAGGGATGTATAATTCACCCCTCCACTTT. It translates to CSARGSGMYNSPLHF.

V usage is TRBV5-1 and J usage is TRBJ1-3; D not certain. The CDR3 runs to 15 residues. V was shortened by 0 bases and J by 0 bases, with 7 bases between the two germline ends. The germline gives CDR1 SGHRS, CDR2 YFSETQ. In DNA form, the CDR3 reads TGCGCCAGCAGCTTGGCCGGCAGCTCTGGAAACACCATATATTTT. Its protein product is CASSLAGSSGNTIYF.

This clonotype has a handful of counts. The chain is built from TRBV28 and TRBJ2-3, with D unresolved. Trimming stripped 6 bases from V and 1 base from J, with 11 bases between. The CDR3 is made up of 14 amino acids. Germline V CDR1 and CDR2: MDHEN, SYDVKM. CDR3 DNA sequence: TGTGCCAGCAGCTCGGGTACAGGCACAGATACGCAGTATTTT. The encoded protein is CASSSGTGTDTQYF.

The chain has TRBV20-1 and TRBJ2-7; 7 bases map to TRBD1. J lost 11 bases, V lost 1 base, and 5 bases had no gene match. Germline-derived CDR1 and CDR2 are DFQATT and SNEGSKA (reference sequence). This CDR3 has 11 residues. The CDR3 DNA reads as TGCAGTGCTAGAGTAGGGACAGTGGAGTACTTC. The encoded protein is CSARVGTVEYF.

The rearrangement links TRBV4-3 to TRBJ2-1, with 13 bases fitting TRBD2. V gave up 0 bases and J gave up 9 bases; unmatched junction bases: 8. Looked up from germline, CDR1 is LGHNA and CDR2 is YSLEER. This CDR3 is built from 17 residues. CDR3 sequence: CASSQDLLAGGRGEQFF. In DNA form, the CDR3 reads TGCGCCAGCAGCCAAGATTTACTAGCGGGGGGGCGCGGTGAGCAGTTCTTC.

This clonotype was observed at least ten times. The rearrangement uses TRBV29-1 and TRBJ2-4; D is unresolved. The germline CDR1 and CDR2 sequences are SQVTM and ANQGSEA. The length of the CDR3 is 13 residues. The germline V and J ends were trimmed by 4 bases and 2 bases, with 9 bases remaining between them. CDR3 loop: CSVVEDTKNIQYF. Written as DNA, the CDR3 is TGCAGCGTTGTCGAGGATACCAAAAACATTCAGTACTTC.

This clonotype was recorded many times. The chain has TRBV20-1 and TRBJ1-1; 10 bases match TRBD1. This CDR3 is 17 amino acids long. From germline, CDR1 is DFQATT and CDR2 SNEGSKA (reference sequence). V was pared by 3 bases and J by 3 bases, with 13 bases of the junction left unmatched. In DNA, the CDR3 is TGCAGTGCTAGTCCCCTAAGGGACAGGGGCCCCCACACTGAAGCTTTCTTT. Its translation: CSASPLRDRGPHTEAFF.

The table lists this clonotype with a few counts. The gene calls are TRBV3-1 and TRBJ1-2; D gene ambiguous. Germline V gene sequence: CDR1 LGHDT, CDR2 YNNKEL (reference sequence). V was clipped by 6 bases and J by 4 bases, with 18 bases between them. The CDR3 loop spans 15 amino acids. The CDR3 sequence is CASSQRSVERYGYTF. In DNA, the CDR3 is TGTGCCAGCAGTCAAAGGTCAGTGGAACGCTATGGCTACACCTTC. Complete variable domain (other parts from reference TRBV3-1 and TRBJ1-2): DTAVSQTPKYLVTQMGNDKSIKCEQNLGHDTMYWYKQDSKKFLKIMFSYNNKELIINETVPNRFSPKSPDKAHLNLHINSLELGDSAVYFCASSQRSVERYGYTFGSGTRLTVV.

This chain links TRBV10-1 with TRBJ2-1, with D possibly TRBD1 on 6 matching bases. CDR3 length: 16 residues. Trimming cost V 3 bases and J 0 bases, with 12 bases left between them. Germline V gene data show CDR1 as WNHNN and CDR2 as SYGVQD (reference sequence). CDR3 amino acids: CASSDETGSSYNEQFF. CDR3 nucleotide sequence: TGCGCCAGCAGTGATGAGACAGGATCCTCCTACAATGAGCAGTTCTTC.

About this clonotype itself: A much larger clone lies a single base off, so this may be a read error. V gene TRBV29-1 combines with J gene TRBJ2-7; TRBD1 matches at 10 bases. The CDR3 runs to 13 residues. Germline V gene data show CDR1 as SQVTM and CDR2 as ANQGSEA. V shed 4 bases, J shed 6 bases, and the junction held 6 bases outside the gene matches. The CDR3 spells CSVADRGHGEQYF. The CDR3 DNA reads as TGCAGCGTTGCAGACAGGGGGCACGGCGAGCAGTACTTC.

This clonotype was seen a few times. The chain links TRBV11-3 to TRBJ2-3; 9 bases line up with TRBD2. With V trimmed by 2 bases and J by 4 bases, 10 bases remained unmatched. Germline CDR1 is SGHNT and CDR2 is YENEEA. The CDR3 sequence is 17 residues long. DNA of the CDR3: TGTGCCAGCAGCTTACGAGGAGCGGGGGGCTCCCCAGATACGCAGTATTTT. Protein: CASSLRGAGGSPDTQYF. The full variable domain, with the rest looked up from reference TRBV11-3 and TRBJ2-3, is EAGVVQSPRYKIIEKKQPVAFWCNPISGHNTLYWYLQNLGQGPELLIRYENEEAVDDSQLPKDRFSAERLKGVDSTLKIQPAELGDSAVYLCASSLRGAGGSPDTQYFGPGTRLTVL.

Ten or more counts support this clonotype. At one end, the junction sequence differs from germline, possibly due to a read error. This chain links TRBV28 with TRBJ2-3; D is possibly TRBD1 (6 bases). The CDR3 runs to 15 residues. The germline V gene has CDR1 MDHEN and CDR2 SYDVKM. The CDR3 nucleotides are TGTGCCAGCAATTTACAGACAGGCCTCACAGATACGCAGTATTTT. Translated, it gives CASNLQTGLTDTQYF. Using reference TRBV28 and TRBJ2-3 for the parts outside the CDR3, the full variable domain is DVKVTQSSRYLVKRTGEKVFLECVQDMDHENMFWYRQDPGLGLRLIYFSYDVKMKEKGDIPEGYSVSREKKERFSLILESASTNQTSMYLCASNLQTGLTDTQYFGPGTRLTVL.

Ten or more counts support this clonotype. The CDR3 DNA reads TGTGCCAGCAGCGAAAGCATGGCAGGGTACAACAATGAGCAGTTCTTC. Translated: CASSESMAGYNNEQFF. J is TRBJ2-1 and V is TRBV3-1; D might be TRBD1 (5 bases). V gave up 5 bases and J gave up 5 bases, with 19 bases separating them. Per the germline V gene, CDR1 is LGHDT and CDR2 is YNNKEL (reference sequence). The CDR3 consists of 16 residues.

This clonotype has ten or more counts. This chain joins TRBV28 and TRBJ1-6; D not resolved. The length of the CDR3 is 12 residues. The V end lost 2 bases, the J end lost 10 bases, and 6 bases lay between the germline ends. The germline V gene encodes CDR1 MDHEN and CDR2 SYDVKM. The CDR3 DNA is TGTGCCAGCAGTTTAGACCGCTCACCCCTCCACTTT. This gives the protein CASSLDRSPLHF.

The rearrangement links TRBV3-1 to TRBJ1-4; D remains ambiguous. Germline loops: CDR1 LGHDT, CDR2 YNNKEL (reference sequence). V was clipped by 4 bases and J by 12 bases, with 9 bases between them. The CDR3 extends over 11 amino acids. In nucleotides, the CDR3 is TGTGCCAGCAGCCGGAAGGACGAACTGTTTTTT. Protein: CASSRKDELFF.

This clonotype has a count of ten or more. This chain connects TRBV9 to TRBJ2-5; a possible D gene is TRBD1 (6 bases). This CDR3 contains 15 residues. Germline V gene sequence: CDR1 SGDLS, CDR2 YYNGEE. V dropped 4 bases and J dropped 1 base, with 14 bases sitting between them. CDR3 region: CASSPSGQPQETQYF. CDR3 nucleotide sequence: TGTGCCAGCAGCCCCAGTGGACAGCCCCAAGAGACCCAGTACTTC.

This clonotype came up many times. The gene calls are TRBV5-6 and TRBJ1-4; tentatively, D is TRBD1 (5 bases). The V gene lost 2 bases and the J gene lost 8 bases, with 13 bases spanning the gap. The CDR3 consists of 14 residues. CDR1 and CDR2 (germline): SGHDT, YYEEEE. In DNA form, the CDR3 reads TGTGCCAGCAGCTTTCGGGGCCCGCGGGAAAAACTGTTTTTT. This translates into CASSFRGPREKLFF. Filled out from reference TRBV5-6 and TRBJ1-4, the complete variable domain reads DAGVTQSPTHLIKTRGQQVTLRCSPKSGHDTVSWYQQALGQGPQFIFQYYEEEERQRGNFPDRFSGHQFPNYSSELNVNALLLGDSALYLCASSFRGPREKLFFGSGTQLSVL.

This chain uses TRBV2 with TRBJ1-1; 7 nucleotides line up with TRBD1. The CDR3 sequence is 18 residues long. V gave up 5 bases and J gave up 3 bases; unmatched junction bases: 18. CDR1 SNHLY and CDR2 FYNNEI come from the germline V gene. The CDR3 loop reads CASSYGQALGGGHTEAFF. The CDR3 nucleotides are TGTGCCAGCAGTTATGGACAGGCCCTGGGGGGCGGTCACACTGAAGCTTTCTTT. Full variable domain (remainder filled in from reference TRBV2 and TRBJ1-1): EPEVTQTPSHQVTQMGQEVILRCVPISNHLYFYWYRQILGQKVEFLVSFYNNEISEKSEIFDDQFSVERPDGSNFTLKIRSTKLEDSAMYFCASSYGQALGGGHTEAFFGQGTRLTVV.